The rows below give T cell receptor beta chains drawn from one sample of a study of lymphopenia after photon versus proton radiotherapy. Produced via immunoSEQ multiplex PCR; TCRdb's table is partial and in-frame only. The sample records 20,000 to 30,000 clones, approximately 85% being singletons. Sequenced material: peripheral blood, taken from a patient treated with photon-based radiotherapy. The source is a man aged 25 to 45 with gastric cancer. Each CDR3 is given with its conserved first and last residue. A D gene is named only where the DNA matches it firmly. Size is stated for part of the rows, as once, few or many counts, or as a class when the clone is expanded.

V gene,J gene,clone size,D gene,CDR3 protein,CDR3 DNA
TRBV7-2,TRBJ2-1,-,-,CASSLQGTYNEQFF,TGTGCCAGCAGCTTACAGGGTACCTACAATGAGCAGTTCTTC
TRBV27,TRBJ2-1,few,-,CASRIVSGSTEQFF,TGTGCCAGCAGAATCGTCTCAGGGTCAACTGAGCAGTTCTTC
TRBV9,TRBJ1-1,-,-,CASSTDGVFPPAAFF,TGTGCCAGCAGCACTGACGGAGTATTTCCCCCGGCAGCTTTCTTT
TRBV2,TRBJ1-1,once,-,CATSRGFVNTEAFF,TGTGCCACGTCGCGGGGGTTTGTGAACACTGAAGCTTTCTTT
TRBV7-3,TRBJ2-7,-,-,CASSPQGGEYEQYF,TGTGCCAGCAGCCCCCAGGGGGGAGAGTACGAGCAGTACTTC
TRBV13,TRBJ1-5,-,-,CASSSSDLSNQPQHF,TGTGCCAGCAGCTCCTCAGACCTTAGCAATCAGCCCCAGCATTTT
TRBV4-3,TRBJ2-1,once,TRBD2,CASSHSIAGDNEQFF,TGCGCCAGCAGCCACTCCATAGCGGGAGACAATGAGCAGTTCTTC
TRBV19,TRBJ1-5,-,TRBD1,CASSMGQGARTQHF,TGTGCCAGTAGTATGGGCCAGGGGGCACGTACCCAGCATTTT
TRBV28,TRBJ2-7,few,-,CASKDSSSSYEQYF,TGTGCAAGCAAGGACAGCAGTAGCTCCTACGAGCAGTACTTC
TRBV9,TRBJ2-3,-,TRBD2,CASSVGQLAGGPDTQYF,TGTGCCAGCAGCGTAGGACAGCTAGCGGGAGGTCCAGATACGCAGTATTTT
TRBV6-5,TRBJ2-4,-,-,CASSRDWNIQYF,TGTGCCAGCAGCAGGGACTGGAACATTCAGTACTTC
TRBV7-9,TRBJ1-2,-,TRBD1,CASSLTFGTGGGGNYGYTF,TGTGCCAGCAGCTTAACCTTTGGGACAGGGGGCGGAGGTAACTATGGCTACACCTTC
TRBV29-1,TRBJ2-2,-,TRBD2,CSVWEGGELFF,TGCAGCGTGTGGGAGGGCGGGGAGCTGTTTTTT
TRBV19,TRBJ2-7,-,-,CASSITGSYEQYF,TGTGCCAGTAGTATTACTGGTTCCTACGAGCAGTACTTC
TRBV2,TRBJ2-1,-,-,CASSESGWGYNEQFF,TGTGCCAGCAGCGAAAGCGGGTGGGGATACAATGAGCAGTTCTTC
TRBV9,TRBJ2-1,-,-,CASSVDSNEQFF,TGTGCCAGCAGCGTAGACAGCAATGAGCAGTTCTTC
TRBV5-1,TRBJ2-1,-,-,CASRGGDEQFF,TGCGCCAGCAGAGGTGGGGATGAGCAGTTCTTC
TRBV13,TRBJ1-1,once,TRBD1,CASSYGTVRAFF,TGTGCCAGCAGCTACGGGACAGTCAGAGCTTTCTTT
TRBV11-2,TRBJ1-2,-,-,CASSLDTGESYGYTF,TGTGCCAGCAGCTTAGATACCGGAGAAAGCTATGGCTACACCTTC
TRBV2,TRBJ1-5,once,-,CASNLDGDQPQHF,TGTGCCAGCAACTTGGACGGTGATCAGCCCCAGCATTTT
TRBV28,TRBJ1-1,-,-,CASSSRGVFSNTEAFF,TGTGCCAGCAGTTCAAGGGGGGTCTTTTCGAACACTGAAGCTTTCTTT
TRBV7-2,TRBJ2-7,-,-,CASSLSGRGIALLYF,TGTGCCAGCAGCTTATCCGGCAGGGGAATAGCCCTGCTGTACTTC